The 22 T cell receptor beta chains below come from one sample, sequenced in a study of T cells in Graves' hyperthyroidism and ophthalmopathy. Amplification yielded TCR beta CDR3 regions, with RNA transcripts as the source. During a first-round RT-PCR of the TCR CDR3, the HTBI primer set was used. MiXCR, run by TCRdb on the multiplex PCR reads, gives a single entry per CDR3 protein. The sample holds approximately 600,000 distinct CDR3 sequences, less than 25% seen once. Specimen: blood. These receptors all stem from a man aged 25-45 years with Graves' ophthalmopathy.

This clonotype was detected many times. This chain links TRBV28 with TRBJ2-7, with D perhaps TRBD2 (6 bases). The CDR3 consists of 15 residues. Germline V CDR1 and CDR2: MDHEN, SYDVKM. The germline V and J ends were trimmed by 6 bases and 0 bases, with 15 bases remaining between them. CDR3 sequence (DNA): TGTGCCAGCAGCAAAGGAGGGCAAGACTCCTACGAGCAGTACTTC. This codes for CASSKGGQDSYEQYF.

There are many counts of this clonotype. The V and J genes are TRBV3-1 and TRBJ1-4; TRBD1 matches at 7 bases. Unmatched junction bases numbered 5, after V lost 5 bases and J lost 5 bases. Germline values: CDR1 LGHDT, CDR2 YNNKEL (reference sequence). The CDR3 is 14 amino acids. CDR3 region: CASSAGTANEKLFF. CDR3 DNA: TGTGCCAGCAGCGCCGGGACAGCCAATGAAAAACTGTTTTTT.

The chain employs TRBV2 and TRBJ1-2; perhaps TRBD1 as D (5 bases). Trimming stripped 5 bases from V and 1 base from J, with 17 bases between. CDR1 is SNHLY, CDR2 FYNNEI, per germline. The CDR3 spans 16 residues. CDR3 residues: CASSHEGRRLNYGYTF. The CDR3 DNA reads as TGTGCCAGCAGTCATGAGGGGCGCCGGCTTAACTATGGCTACACCTTC. The whole variable domain, filled in from reference TRBV2 and TRBJ1-2, reads EPEVTQTPSHQVTQMGQEVILRCVPISNHLYFYWYRQILGQKVEFLVSFYNNEISEKSEIFDDQFSVERPDGSNFTLKIRSTKLEDSAMYFCASSHEGRRLNYGYTFGSGTRLTVV.

Many counts were recorded for this clonotype. The chain recombines TRBV20-1 with TRBJ1-1; D is undetermined. The germline V gene has CDR1 DFQATT and CDR2 SNEGSKA (reference sequence). CDR3 length: 13 amino acids. Between the trimmed V and J ends, which lost 3 bases and 1 base, there was a span of 9 bases. CDR3 amino acids: CSASPSGNTEAFF. The CDR3 bases are TGCAGTGCTAGCCCTTCGGGGAACACTGAAGCTTTCTTT.

This clonotype has at least ten counts. The chain uses TRBV11-2 and TRBJ2-3; TRBD2 aligns across 11 bases. This CDR3 region has 17 residues. CDR1 is SGHAT, CDR2 FQNNGV, per germline. V shed 3 bases and J 5 bases; nucleotides not matched to a gene: 10. The CDR3 reads CASSFTRASGRQDTQYF. Here the CDR3 DNA reads TGTGCCAGCAGCTTCACAAGGGCTAGCGGGAGGCAAGATACGCAGTATTTT. Complete variable domain (other parts from reference TRBV11-2 and TRBJ2-3): EAGVAQSPRYKIIEKRQSVAFWCNPISGHATLYWYQQILGQGPKLLIQFQNNGVVDDSQLPKDRFSAERLKGVDSTLKIQPAKLEDSAVYLCASSFTRASGRQDTQYFGPGTRLTVL.

This clonotype occurred a few times. V gene TRBV6-1 combines with J gene TRBJ2-7, with 11 bases that match TRBD1. The ends lost 8 bases at V and 4 bases at J; junction bases unmatched: 7. The CDR3 is 14 amino acids. Germline lookup yields CDR1 MNHNS and CDR2 SASEGT. The CDR3 sequence: CASHLGQGGYEQYF. The DNA of the CDR3 is TGTGCCAGCCACCTGGGACAGGGGGGTTACGAGCAGTACTTC.

The table lists this clonotype with many counts. The rearrangement links TRBV11-2 to TRBJ2-7; no clear D gene. Germline assignment: CDR1 SGHAT and CDR2 FQNNGV. This CDR3 region has 15 residues. V was pared by 7 bases and J by 0 bases, with 16 bases between. The CDR3 DNA sequence: TGTGCCAGCACCAGAAACCGGGCACCCTCCTACGAGCAGTACTTC. The encoded protein is CASTRNRAPSYEQYF. The entire variable domain, with the rest obtained from reference TRBV11-2 and TRBJ2-7, is as follows: EAGVAQSPRYKIIEKRQSVAFWCNPISGHATLYWYQQILGQGPKLLIQFQNNGVVDDSQLPKDRFSAERLKGVDSTLKIQPAKLEDSAVYLCASTRNRAPSYEQYFGPGTRLTVT.

The rearrangement links TRBV3-1 to TRBJ2-5; D remains ambiguous. The CDR3 runs 15 residues. Trimming took off 4 bases at V and 1 base at J, with 13 bases between the two ends. CDR1 is LGHDT, CDR2 YNNKEL, per germline (reference sequence). This CDR3 reads CASSPAGNFQETQYF. CDR3 bases: TGTGCCAGCAGCCCCGCTGGGAACTTCCAAGAGACCCAGTACTTC.

This clonotype occurred many times. V usage is TRBV2 and J usage is TRBJ2-1, with 12 bases identical to TRBD2. Unmatched junction bases numbered 9, after V lost 5 bases and J lost 7 bases. CDR1 is SNHLY, CDR2 FYNNEI, per germline. This CDR3 is 16 amino acids long. CDR3 coding DNA: TGTGCCAGCAGTATACGGACTAGCGGGATGGGTAATGAGCAGTTCTTC. It encodes CASSIRTSGMGNEQFF.

This clonotype was seen a few times. This sequence joins TRBV6-6 and TRBJ2-2; 11 bases agree with TRBD2. V lost 1 base to trimming and J lost 4 bases; unmatched junction nucleotides: 8. CDR1 and CDR2 (germline): MNHNY, SVGAGI (reference sequence). The length of the CDR3 is 18 residues. CDR3 DNA sequence: TGTGCCAGCAGTTACTTAACTAGCGGGAGACCGGGCACCGGGGAGCTGTTTTTT. Translating gives CASSYLTSGRPGTGELFF.

The chain employs TRBV25-1 and TRBJ2-3, with a possible D match to TRBD1 (6 bases). The germline V and J ends were trimmed by 3 bases and 0 bases, with 10 bases remaining between them. The CDR3 has 15 amino acids. Germline loops: CDR1 MGHDK, CDR2 SYGVNS. CDR3 coding DNA: TGTGCCAGCAGTGACTACGGACAGAGCACAGATACGCAGTATTTT. It specifies CASSDYGQSTDTQYF.

This rearrangement joins TRBV29-1 to TRBJ1-1; D unclear. Germline V gene lookup returns CDR1 SQVTM and CDR2 ANQGSEA. Trimming took off 2 bases at V and 5 bases at J, with 6 bases between the two ends. This CDR3 has 11 residues. CDR3 residues: CSVELRTEAFF. The DNA for the CDR3 is TGCAGCGTTGAACTAAGAACTGAAGCTTTCTTT.

The table lists this clonotype with a few counts. The genes are TRBV6-1 and TRBJ1-1; 10 bases map to TRBD1. V shed 5 bases, J shed 3 bases, and the junction held 6 bases outside the gene matches. The CDR3 is 15 amino acids. CDR1 is MNHNS and CDR2 is SASEGT in the germline V gene. The CDR3 sequence: CASSLLTGGYTEAFF. The CDR3 nucleotides are TGTGCCAGCAGTCTACTGACAGGGGGCTACACTGAAGCTTTCTTT.

J is TRBJ2-2 and V is TRBV2; D remains ambiguous. CDR3 size: 12 residues. Trimming took off 7 bases at V and 2 bases at J, with 5 bases between the two ends. Per the germline V gene, CDR1 is SNHLY and CDR2 is FYNNEI. CDR3 amino acids: CASTRNTGELFF. Written as DNA, the CDR3 is TGTGCCAGCACTCGAAACACCGGGGAGCTGTTTTTT.

The V gene is TRBV30, the J gene TRBJ2-7; tentatively, D is TRBD1 (5 bases). The CDR3 spans 12 residues. The V gene lost 5 bases and the J gene lost 3 bases, with 11 bases spanning the gap. Germline V gives CDR1 GTSNPN, CDR2 SVGIG (reference sequence). The CDR3 spells CAWGDSYYEQYF. The CDR3 region has the DNA TGTGCCTGGGGCGACAGTTACTACGAGCAGTACTTC.

The J gene is TRBJ2-5, the V gene TRBV28, with 7 bases matching TRBD2. CDR3 length: 14 residues. J gave up 5 bases and V 7 bases, and 10 bases lay outside the gene matches. Germline lookup yields CDR1 MDHEN and CDR2 SYDVKM. CDR3 in amino acids: CASNGGGPWETQYF. In nucleotides, the CDR3 is TGTGCCAGCAATGGGGGAGGGCCTTGGGAGACCCAGTACTTC. The whole variable domain, filled in from reference TRBV28 and TRBJ2-5, reads DVKVTQSSRYLVKRTGEKVFLECVQDMDHENMFWYRQDPGLGLRLIYFSYDVKMKEKGDIPEGYSVSREKKERFSLILESASTNQTSMYLCASNGGGPWETQYFGPGTRLLVL.

V gene TRBV12-3 or TRBV12-4 combines with J gene TRBJ1-3; a possible D gene is TRBD1 (5 bases). With 6 bases removed from V and 0 bases from J, the gap between germline ends came to 21 bases. The CDR3 extends over 18 amino acids. The CDR3, as DNA: TGTGCCAGCAGGGGTATTAGCCCGGGACGGGACTCTGGAAACACCATATATTTT. Amino acid sequence: CASRGISPGRDSGNTIYF.

CDR3 in amino acids: CAISEYGGGVNEQFF. The DNA for the CDR3 is TGTGCCATCAGTGAGTATGGGGGAGGCGTCAATGAGCAGTTCTTC. The V and J genes are TRBV10-3 and TRBJ2-1, with D tentatively TRBD2 (6 bases). The CDR3 sequence is 15 residues long. The germline gives CDR1 ENHRY, CDR2 SYGVKD. V dropped 1 base and J dropped 6 bases, with 13 bases sitting between them.

J is TRBJ2-5 and V is TRBV5-1; TRBD1 aligns across 10 bases. The germline V gene encodes CDR1 SGHRS and CDR2 YFSETQ. After removal of 4 bases from V and 5 bases from J, the junction contained 5 bases not matched to a gene. The CDR3 loop spans 14 amino acids. DNA for the CDR3: TGCGCCAGCAGCACCCGGGGACAGGGGGAGACCCAGTACTTC. This translates into CASSTRGQGETQYF.

This chain connects TRBV2 to TRBJ2-7; D gene ambiguous. The CDR3 is made up of 12 amino acids. Trimming removed 8 bases at V and 2 bases at J, with 10 bases between. Germline CDR1 is SNHLY and CDR2 is FYNNEI. CDR3 in amino acids: CASVGRAYEQYF. CDR3 bases: TGTGCCAGCGTTGGACGGGCCTACGAGCAGTACTTC.

In its sample, this clonotype was seen a few times. V is TRBV2 and J is TRBJ2-2, with 11 bases identical to TRBD2. CDR3 length: 17 residues. CDR1 and CDR2 (germline): SNHLY, FYNNEI. V was clipped by 5 bases and J by 1 base; unmatched bases: 6. The CDR3 bases are TGTGCCAGCAGTCCATATGGGACTAGCGGGAACACCGGGGAGCTGTTTTTT. Its translation: CASSPYGTSGNTGELFF.

The chain carries TRBV20-1 and TRBJ1-5, with D possibly TRBD1 on 6 matching bases. Per germline, CDR1 DFQATT and CDR2 SNEGSKA (reference sequence). Trimming took off 0 bases at V and 6 bases at J, with 21 bases between the two ends. The CDR3 is 17 residues long. In DNA form, the CDR3 reads TGCAGTGCTAGAGACCGAGTCTGGGGGCAGGAGGTTCAGCCCCAGCATTTT. Translating it yields CSARDRVWGQEVQPQHF.